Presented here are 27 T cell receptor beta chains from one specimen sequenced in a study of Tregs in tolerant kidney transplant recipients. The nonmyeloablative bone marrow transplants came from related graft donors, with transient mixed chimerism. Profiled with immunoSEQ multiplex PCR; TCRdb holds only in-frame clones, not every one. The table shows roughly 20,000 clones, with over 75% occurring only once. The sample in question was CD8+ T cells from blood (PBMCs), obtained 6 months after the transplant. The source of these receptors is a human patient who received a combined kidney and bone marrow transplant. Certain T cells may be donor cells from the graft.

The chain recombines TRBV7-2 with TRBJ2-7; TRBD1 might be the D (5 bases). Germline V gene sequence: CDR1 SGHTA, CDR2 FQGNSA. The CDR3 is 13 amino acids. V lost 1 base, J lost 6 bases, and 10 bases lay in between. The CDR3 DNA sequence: TGTGCCAGCAGCTTAGTTGTGGGGCGCGAGCAGTACTTC. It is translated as CASSLVVGREQYF.

The chain's CDR3 is CASSFLAGGPNEQFF. Written as DNA, the CDR3 is TGTGCCAGCAGTTTTTTAGCGGGGGGACCAAATGAGCAGTTCTTC. The rearrangement links TRBV28 to TRBJ2-1; 10 bases map to TRBD2. Germline assignment: CDR1 MDHEN and CDR2 SYDVKM. With V trimmed by 3 bases and J by 7 bases, 6 bases remained unmatched. This CDR3 is 15 amino acids long.

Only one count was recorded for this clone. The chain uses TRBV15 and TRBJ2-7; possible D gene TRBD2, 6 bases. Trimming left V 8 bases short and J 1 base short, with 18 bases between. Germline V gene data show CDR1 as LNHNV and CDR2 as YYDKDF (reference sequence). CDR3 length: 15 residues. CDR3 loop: CATAMGTSWSYEQYF. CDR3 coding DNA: TGTGCCACCGCGATGGGAACTAGCTGGTCCTACGAGCAGTACTTC.

CDR3 sequence (DNA): TGTGCCTGGAGTGAAGGGAGCCGGTACGAGCAGTACTTC. Its translation: CAWSEGSRYEQYF. The chain joins TRBV30 to TRBJ2-7; D might be TRBD2 (5 bases). The V and J ends lost 1 base and 4 bases respectively, with 11 bases between them. CDR3 size: 13 residues. Germline-derived CDR1 and CDR2 are GTSNPN and SVGIG (reference sequence).

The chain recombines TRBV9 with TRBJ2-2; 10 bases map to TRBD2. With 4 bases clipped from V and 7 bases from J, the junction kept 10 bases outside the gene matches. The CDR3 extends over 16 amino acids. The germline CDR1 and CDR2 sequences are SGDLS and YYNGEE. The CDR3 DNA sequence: TGTGCCAGCAGCCCCCCCCCTAGCGGGAGAGTCGGGGAGCTGTTTTTT. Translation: CASSPPPSGRVGELFF. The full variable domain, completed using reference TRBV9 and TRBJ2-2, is DSGVTQTPKHLITATGQRVTLRCSPRSGDLSVYWYQQSLDQGLQFLIQYYNGEERAKGNILERFSAQQFPDLHSELNLSSLELGDSALYFCASSPPPSGRVGELFFGEGSRLTVL.

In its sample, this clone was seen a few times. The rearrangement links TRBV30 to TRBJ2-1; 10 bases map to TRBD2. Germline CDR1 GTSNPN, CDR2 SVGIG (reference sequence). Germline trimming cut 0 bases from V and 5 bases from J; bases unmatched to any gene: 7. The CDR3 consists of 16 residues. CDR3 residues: CAWSVPAGGPDNEQFF. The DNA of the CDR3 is TGTGCCTGGAGTGTCCCAGCGGGAGGGCCGGACAATGAGCAGTTCTTC. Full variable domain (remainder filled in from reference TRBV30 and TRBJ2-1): SQTIHQWPATLVQPVGSPLSLECTVEGTSNPNLYWYRQAAGRGLQLLFYSVGIGQISSEVPQNLSASRPQDRQFILSSKKLLLSDSGFYLCAWSVPAGGPDNEQFFGPGTRLTVL.

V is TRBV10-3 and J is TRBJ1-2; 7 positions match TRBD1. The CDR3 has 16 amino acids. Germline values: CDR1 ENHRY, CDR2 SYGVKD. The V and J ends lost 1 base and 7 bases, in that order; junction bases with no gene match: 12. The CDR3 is CAISEFGTDSYSGYTF. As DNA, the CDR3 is TGTGCCATCAGTGAGTTTGGGACAGACTCCTATAGTGGCTACACCTTC.

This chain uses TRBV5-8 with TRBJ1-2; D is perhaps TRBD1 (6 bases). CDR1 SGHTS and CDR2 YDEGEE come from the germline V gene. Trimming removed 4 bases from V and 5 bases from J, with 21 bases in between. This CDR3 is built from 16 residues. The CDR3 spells CASSRDNPFVWYGYTF. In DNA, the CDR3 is TGTGCCAGCAGCCGGGACAATCCTTTCGTTTGGTATGGCTACACCTTC.

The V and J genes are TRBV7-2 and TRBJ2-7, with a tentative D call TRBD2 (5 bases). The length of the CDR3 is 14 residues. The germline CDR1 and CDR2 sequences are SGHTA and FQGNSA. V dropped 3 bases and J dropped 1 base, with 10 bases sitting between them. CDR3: CASSLDSGSYEQYF. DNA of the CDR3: TGTGCCAGCAGCTTGGACTCGGGGTCCTACGAGCAGTACTTC.

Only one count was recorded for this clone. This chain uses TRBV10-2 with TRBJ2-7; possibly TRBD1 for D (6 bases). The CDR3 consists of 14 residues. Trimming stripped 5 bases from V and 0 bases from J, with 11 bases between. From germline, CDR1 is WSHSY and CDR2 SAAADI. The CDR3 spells CASSTGFNSYEQYF. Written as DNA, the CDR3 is TGCGCCAGCAGTACAGGGTTTAACTCCTACGAGCAGTACTTC.

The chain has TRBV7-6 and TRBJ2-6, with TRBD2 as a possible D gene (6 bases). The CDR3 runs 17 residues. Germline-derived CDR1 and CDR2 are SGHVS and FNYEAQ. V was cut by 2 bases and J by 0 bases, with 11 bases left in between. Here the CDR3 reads CASSLIGGTSGANVLTF. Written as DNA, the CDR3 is TGTGCCAGCAGCTTAATCGGGGGAACCTCTGGGGCCAACGTCCTGACTTTC.

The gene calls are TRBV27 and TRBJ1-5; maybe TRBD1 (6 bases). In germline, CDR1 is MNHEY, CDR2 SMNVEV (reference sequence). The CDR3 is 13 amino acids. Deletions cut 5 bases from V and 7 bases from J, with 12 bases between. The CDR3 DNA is TGTGCCAGCAGTACAGGGTCGGGACAGCCCCAGCATTTT. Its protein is CASSTGSGQPQHF.

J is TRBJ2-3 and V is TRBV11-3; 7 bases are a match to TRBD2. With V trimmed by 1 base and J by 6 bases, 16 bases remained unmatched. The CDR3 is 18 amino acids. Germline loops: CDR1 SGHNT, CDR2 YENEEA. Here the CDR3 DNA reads TGTGCCAGCAGCTTAGTCTCCCCCCGGGGCGGGAGAGAGGATACGCAGTATTTT. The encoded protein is CASSLVSPRGGREDTQYF.

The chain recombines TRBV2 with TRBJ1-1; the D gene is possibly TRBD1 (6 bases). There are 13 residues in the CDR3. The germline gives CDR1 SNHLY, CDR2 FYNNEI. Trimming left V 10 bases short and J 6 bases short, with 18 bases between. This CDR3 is CATYLREGAEAFF. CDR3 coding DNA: TGTGCCACTTACCTCAGGGAGGGGGCTGAAGCTTTCTTT.

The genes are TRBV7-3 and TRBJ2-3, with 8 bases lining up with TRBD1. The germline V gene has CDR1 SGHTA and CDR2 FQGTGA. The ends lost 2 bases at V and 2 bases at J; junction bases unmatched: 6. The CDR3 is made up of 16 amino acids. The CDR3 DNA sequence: TGTGCCAGCAGCTTAGGGCAGGGGGCTTACACAGATACGCAGTATTTT. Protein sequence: CASSLGQGAYTDTQYF.

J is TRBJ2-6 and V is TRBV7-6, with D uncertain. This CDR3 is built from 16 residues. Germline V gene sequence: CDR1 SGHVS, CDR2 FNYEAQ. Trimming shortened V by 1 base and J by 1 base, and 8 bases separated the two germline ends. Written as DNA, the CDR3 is TGTGCCAGCAGCTTAGGTGTTCCTTCTGGGGCCAACGTCCTGACTTTC. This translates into CASSLGVPSGANVLTF.

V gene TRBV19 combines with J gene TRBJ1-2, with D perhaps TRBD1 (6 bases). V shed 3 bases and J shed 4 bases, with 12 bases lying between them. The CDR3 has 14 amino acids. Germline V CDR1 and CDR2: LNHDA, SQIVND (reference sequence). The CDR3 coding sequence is TGTGCCAGTAGTATTATACAGGGAGCCTATGGCTACACCTTC. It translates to CASSIIQGAYGYTF.

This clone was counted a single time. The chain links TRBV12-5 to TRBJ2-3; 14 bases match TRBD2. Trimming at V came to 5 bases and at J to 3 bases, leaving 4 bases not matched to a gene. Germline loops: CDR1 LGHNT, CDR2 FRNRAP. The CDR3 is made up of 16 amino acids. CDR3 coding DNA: TGTGCTAGTGGTGTAGGACTAGCGGGAGGAACAGATACGCAGTATTTT. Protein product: CASGVGLAGGTDTQYF. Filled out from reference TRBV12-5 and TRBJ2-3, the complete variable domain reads DARVTQTPRHKVTEMGQEVTMRCQPILGHNTVFWYRQTMMQGLELLAYFRNRAPLDDSGMPKDRFSAEMPDATLATLKIQPSEPRDSAVYFCASGVGLAGGTDTQYFGPGTRLTVL.

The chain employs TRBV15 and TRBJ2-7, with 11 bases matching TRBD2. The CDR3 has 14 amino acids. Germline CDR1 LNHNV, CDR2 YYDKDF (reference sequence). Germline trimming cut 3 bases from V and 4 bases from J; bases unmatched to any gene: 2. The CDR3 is CATSRTSGTYEQYF. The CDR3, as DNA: TGTGCCACCAGCAGGACTAGCGGGACGTACGAGCAGTACTTC.

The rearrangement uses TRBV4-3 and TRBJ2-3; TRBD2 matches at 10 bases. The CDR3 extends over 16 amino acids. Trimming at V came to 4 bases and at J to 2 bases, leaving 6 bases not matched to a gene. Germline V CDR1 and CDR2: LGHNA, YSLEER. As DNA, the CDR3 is TGCGCCAGCAGCCTTGGACTAGCGGAGTCCACAGATACGCAGTATTTT. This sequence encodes CASSLGLAESTDTQYF.

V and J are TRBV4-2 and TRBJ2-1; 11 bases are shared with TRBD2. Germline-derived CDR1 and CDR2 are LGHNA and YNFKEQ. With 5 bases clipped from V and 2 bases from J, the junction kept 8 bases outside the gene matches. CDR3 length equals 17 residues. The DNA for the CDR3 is TGTGCCAGCAGCAACCGACTAGCGGGAAGCGCCTACAATGAGCAGTTCTTC. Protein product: CASSNRLAGSAYNEQFF.

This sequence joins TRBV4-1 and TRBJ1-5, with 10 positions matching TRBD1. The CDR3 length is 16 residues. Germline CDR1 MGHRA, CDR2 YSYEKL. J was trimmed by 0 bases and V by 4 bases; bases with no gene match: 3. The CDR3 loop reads CASSPRTGGSNQPQHF. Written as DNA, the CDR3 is TGCGCCAGCAGCCCCCGGACAGGGGGTAGCAATCAGCCCCAGCATTTT.

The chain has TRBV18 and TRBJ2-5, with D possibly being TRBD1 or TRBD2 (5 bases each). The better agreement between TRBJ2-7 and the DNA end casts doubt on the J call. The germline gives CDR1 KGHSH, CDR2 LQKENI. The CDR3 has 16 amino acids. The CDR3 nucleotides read TGTGCCAGCTCACCACTAAGAGGGGAAGTGGACTACGAGCAGTACTTC. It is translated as CASSPLRGEVDYEQYF.

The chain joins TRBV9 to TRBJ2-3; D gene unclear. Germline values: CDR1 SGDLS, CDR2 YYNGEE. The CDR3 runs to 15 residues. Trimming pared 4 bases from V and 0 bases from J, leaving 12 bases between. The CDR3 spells CASSLISSSTDTQYF. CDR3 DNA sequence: TGTGCCAGCAGCCTTATTTCCTCTAGCACAGATACGCAGTATTTT.

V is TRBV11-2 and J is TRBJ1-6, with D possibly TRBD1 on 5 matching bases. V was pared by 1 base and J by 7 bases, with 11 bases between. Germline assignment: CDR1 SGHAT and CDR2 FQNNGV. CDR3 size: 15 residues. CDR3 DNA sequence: TGTGCCAGCAGCTTAGGGGGGGACCCGAATTCACCCCTCCACTTT. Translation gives CASSLGGDPNSPLHF.

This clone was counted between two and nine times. The CDR3 loop is CASSQGALYGRTYEQYF. The CDR3 DNA reads as TGTGCCAGCAGCCAAGGGGCCCTATACGGGAGGACCTACGAGCAGTACTTC. The chain recombines TRBV5-6 with TRBJ2-7; TRBD2 agrees at 7 bases. The CDR3 loop spans 17 amino acids. V lost 4 bases to trimming and J lost 2 bases; unmatched junction nucleotides: 15. Germline-derived CDR1 and CDR2 are SGHDT and YYEEEE. Filled out from reference TRBV5-6 and TRBJ2-7, the complete variable domain reads DAGVTQSPTHLIKTRGQQVTLRCSPKSGHDTVSWYQQALGQGPQFIFQYYEEEERQRGNFPDRFSGHQFPNYSSELNVNALLLGDSALYLCASSQGALYGRTYEQYFGPGTRLTVT.

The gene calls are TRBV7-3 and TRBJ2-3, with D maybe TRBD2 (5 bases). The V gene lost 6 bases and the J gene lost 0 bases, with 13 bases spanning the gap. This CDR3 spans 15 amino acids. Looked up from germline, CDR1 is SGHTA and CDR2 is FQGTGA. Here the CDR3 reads CASRLTGMSTDTQYF. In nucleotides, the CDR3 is TGTGCCAGCAGATTGACCGGGATGAGCACAGATACGCAGTATTTT.